This TCR beta chain is drawn from a study of monozygotic twins with inflammatory bowel disease. Blood samples measuring 2.5 ml were taken per donor. The CDR3 contains 15 residues. In germline, CDR1 is MNHEY, CDR2 SVGAGI. Using the 5' RACE reads, TCRdb records one entry per CDR3 protein without DNA. The sample table includes 200,000 to 250,000 distinct CDR3 sequences. The chain couples TRBV6-5 to TRBJ1-5; TCRdb outputs TRBD1, but without DNA this stays unchecked. The sequencing sample was made of blood. The clonotype comes from a human donor with ulcerative colitis or Crohn's disease, or a healthy co-twin of an affected twin (not recorded which). The CDR3: CASRGPDRVNQPQHF.